The rows below give T cell receptor beta chains drawn from one sample of a study of T-cell reconstitution after alpha-beta-depleted transplantation in children. TCRdb passed the PCR reads through MiXCR, listing each CDR3 protein once. This sample carries 480,000 or so distinct CDR3 sequences, about 11% of them seen once, and the ten largest clones take about 2%. Specimen: PBMCs, collected before TCRalphabeta/CD19-depleted stem cell transplant. These receptor sequences come from a child younger than 10 with inherited bone marrow failure, due to receive a stem cell transplant. CDR3s include the opening cysteine and the closing phenylalanine or tryptophan. The D gene is left open where the match is weak. Clone size appears in some rows only: once, few, many, or a class for an expanded clone.

j_call	v_call	d_call	clone_size	cdr3_aa	cdr3_nt
TRBJ2-5	TRBV5-6	-	-	CASSSSRTETQYF	TGTGCCAGCAGCTCGAGTCGTACGGAGACCCAGTACTTC
TRBJ2-5	TRBV4-3	TRBD2	many	CASSQDRAKRGQETQYF	TGCGCCAGCAGCCAAGATAGGGCGAAGCGGGGCCAAGAGACCCAGTACTTC
TRBJ2-2	TRBV4-3	-	many	CASSQYPENTGELFF	TGCGCCAGCAGCCAATACCCAGAGAACACCGGGGAGCTGTTTTTT
TRBJ2-7	TRBV7-2	-	many	CASSGIGGEQYF	TGTGCCAGCAGCGGCATAGGAGGCGAGCAGTACTTC
TRBJ2-7	TRBV7-6	-	many	CASSFSPGPKYEQYF	TGTGCCAGCAGCTTTTCCCCGGGGCCAAAGTACGAGCAGTACTTC
TRBJ2-1	TRBV6-5	-	many	CASSYSSFGLYNEQFF	TGTGCGAGCAGTTACTCGAGCTTTGGGCTATACAATGAGCAGTTCTTC
TRBJ2-3	TRBV5-4	TRBD1	many	CASSLAVAGGALDTQYF	TGTGCCAGCAGCTTGGCCGTGGCAGGGGGTGCCTTAGATACGCAGTATTTT
TRBJ1-2	TRBV7-2	-	many	CASSLGGGYGYTF	TGTGCCAGCAGTTTGGGTGGTGGCTATGGCTACACCTTC
TRBJ2-3	TRBV5-1	-	few	CASSLRRGPTDTQYF	TGCGCCAGCAGCTTGCGCCGGGGACCCACAGATACGCAGTATTTT
TRBJ2-7	TRBV11-2	-	-	CASSLVWQGRYEQYF	TGTGCCAGCAGCTTAGTCTGGCAGGGTAGGTACGAGCAGTACTTC
TRBJ2-1	TRBV5-6	TRBD2	-	CASSLWREGLFVQFF	TGTGCCAGCAGCTTGTGGCGGGAGGGCCTTTTTGTGCAGTTCTTC
TRBJ2-1	TRBV5-1	-	many	CASSGGPRAEQFF	TGCGCCAGCAGCGGGGGACCGAGGGCCGAGCAGTTCTTC
TRBJ2-1	TRBV29-1	-	few	CSVEMRAEVYNEQFF	TGCAGCGTTGAAATGAGGGCGGAAGTCTACAATGAGCAGTTCTTC
TRBJ2-1	TRBV12-3/TRBV12-4	TRBD2	many	CASSLARGSGSFEQFF	TGTGCCAGCAGTTTAGCGCGGGGTAGCGGGAGTTTCGAGCAGTTCTTC
TRBJ1-5	TRBV20-1	-	few	CSARAGQSNQPQHF	TGCAGTGCTAGAGCGGGACAAAGCAATCAGCCCCAGCATTTT
TRBJ2-5	TRBV20-1	TRBD1	-	CSAHTGGAETQYF	TGCAGTGCTCATACAGGGGGCGCAGAGACCCAGTACTTC
TRBJ2-7	TRBV28	-	few	CASSTLAGEQYF	TGTGCCAGCAGTACACTTGCGGGCGAGCAGTACTTC
TRBJ2-7	TRBV4-1	-	-	CASSQIPQSEQYF	TGCGCCAGCAGCCAAATCCCCCAGTCTGAGCAGTACTTC
TRBJ2-1	TRBV5-1	-	many	CASSIAVSSYNEQFF	TGCGCCAGCAGCATAGCGGTCAGCTCCTACAATGAGCAGTTCTTC
TRBJ2-7	TRBV20-1	TRBD1	-	CSAKIGTGAYEQYF	TGCAGTGCTAAGATCGGGACAGGAGCCTACGAGCAGTACTTC
TRBJ2-2	TRBV4-3	-	many	CASSQEIYRTGELFF	TGCGCCAGCAGCCAAGAAATTTATAGGACCGGGGAGCTGTTTTTT
TRBJ1-6	TRBV2	-	few	CASSEAPGEDNSPLHF	TGTGCCAGCAGTGAAGCGCCCGGGGAGGATAATTCACCCCTCCACTTT
TRBJ1-1	TRBV10-3	TRBD1	few	CAISTRQGALMNTEAFF	TGTGCCATCAGTACTCGACAGGGGGCCCTCATGAACACTGAAGCTTTCTTT
TRBJ2-1	TRBV6-5	-	many	CASSYGKVYNEQFF	TGTGCCAGCAGTTACGGAAAGGTCTACAATGAGCAGTTCTTC
TRBJ2-7	TRBV28	-	few	CASTTPSGEYEQYF	TGTGCCAGCACTACCCCGAGTGGTGAGTACGAGCAGTACTTC
TRBJ1-4	TRBV20-1	-	-	CSAIPLGGEKLFF	TGCAGTGCTATCCCGTTGGGAGGGGAAAAACTGTTTTTT
TRBJ2-2	TRBV12-3/TRBV12-4	-	-	CASSLGTWGTGELFF	TGTGCCAGCAGTTTGGGGACCTGGGGCACCGGGGAGCTGTTTTTT
TRBJ1-5	TRBV4-3	-	many	CASSQDPGDQPQHF	TGCGCCAGCAGCCAAGATCCGGGGGATCAGCCCCAGCATTTT
TRBJ2-7	TRBV6-1	-	many	CASGTGNPYEQYF	TGTGCCAGCGGAACCGGGAACCCCTACGAGCAGTACTTC
TRBJ1-1	TRBV29-1	-	many	CSVEGGTRNTEAFF	TGCAGCGTTGAAGGGGGCACAAGGAACACTGAAGCTTTCTTT
TRBJ2-2	TRBV30	-	few	CAWILGASNTGELFF	TGTGCCTGGATCCTAGGAGCGAGTAACACCGGGGAGCTGTTTTTT
TRBJ2-2	TRBV15	TRBD2	-	CATSLVGEASGITGELFF	TGTGCCACCAGCCTCGTGGGGGAGGCTAGCGGGATAACCGGGGAGCTGTTTTTT
TRBJ2-2	TRBV6-5	TRBD1	few	CASSYDRGRTGELFF	TGTGCCAGCAGTTACGACAGGGGGCGAACCGGGGAGCTGTTTTTT
TRBJ2-7	TRBV5-1	TRBD1	-	CASSARTGGEYEQYF	TGCGCCAGCAGCGCCAGGACAGGGGGCGAGTACGAGCAGTACTTC